This T cell receptor beta chain was sequenced in a study of T cell responses to AZD1222 COVID-19 vaccine. Study-wide findings and caveats: Baseline serostatus was positive in only a handful of AZD1222 recipients. With dominance at 160-218 and 743-854, vaccine-associated CD4 TCRs spanned spike. The donor group comprised mostly white British people and more females; the analysis possibly underestimated clonal diversity. After the peak T cell response, and only then, were repertoires sampled.

The method was immunoSEQ multiplex PCR; TCRdb's version includes in-frame clones alone and lacks a portion of them. The sample yields more than 75,000 clones, around 90% seen once. Comment on this clone: Its specificity is unknown.

The ends lost 0 bases at V and 9 bases at J; junction bases unmatched: 6. This CDR3 has 16 amino acids. Germline V gene lookup returns CDR1 MNHNY and CDR2 SVGAGI (reference sequence). This specimen consisted of peripheral blood, obtained on day 0 of AZD1222 vaccination. The sequence was collected from an adult in good health. The genes are TRBV6-6 and TRBJ2-1; 12 nucleotides align to TRBD2. The CDR3 DNA reads TGTGCCAGCAGTTACTCGAGACTAGCGGGAGTCGGTGAGCAGTTCTTC. This codes for CASSYSRLAGVGEQFF.